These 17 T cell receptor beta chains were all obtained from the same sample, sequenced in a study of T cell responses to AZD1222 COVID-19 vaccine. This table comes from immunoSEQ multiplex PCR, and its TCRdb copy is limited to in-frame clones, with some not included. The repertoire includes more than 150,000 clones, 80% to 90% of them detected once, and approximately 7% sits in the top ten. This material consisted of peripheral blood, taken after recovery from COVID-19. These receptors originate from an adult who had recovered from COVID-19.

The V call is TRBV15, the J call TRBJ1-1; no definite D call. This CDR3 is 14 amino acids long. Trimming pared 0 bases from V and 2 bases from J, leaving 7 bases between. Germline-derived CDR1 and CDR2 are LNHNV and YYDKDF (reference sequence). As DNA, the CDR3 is TGTGCCACCAGCAGAGAGGACGTAAACACTGAAGCTTTCTTT. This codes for CATSREDVNTEAFF.

The DNA of the CDR3 is TGTGCCAGCAGCGAAGGACGGGGCCAAAAACTGTTTTTT. Translating gives CASSEGRGQKLFF. This chain links TRBV7-3 with TRBJ1-4; a weak D match, TRBD1 (5 bases). Germline-derived CDR1 and CDR2 are SGHTA and FQGTGA. The CDR3 sequence is 13 residues long. Between the trimmed V and J ends, which lost 5 bases and 9 bases, there was a span of 13 bases.

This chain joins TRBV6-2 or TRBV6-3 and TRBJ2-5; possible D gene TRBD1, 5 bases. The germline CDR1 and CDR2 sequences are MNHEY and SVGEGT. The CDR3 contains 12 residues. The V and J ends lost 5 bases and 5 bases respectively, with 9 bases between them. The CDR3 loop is CASSADKETQYF. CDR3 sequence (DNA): TGTGCCAGCAGTGCGGACAAGGAGACCCAGTACTTC.

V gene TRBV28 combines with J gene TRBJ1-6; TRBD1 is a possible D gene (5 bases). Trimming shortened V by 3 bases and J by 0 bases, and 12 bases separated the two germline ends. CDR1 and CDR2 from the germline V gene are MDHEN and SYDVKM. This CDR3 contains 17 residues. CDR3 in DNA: TGTGCCAGCAGTTTTGGGGCCATTAGCTCCTATAATTCACCCCTCCACTTT. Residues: CASSFGAISSYNSPLHF.

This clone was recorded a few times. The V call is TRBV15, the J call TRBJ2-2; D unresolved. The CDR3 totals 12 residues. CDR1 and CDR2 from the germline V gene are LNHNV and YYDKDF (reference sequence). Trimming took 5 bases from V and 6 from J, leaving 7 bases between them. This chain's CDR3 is CATSGWSGELFF. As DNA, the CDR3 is TGTGCCACCAGCGGCTGGTCCGGGGAGCTGTTTTTT.

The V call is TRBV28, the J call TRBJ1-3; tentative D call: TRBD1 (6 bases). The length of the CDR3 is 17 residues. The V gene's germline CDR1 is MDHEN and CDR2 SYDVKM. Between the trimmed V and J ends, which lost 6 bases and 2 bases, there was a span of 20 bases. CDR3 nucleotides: TGTGCCAGCAGACAGAAACAGGGATTCTTCGCTGGAAACACCATATATTTT. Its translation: CASRQKQGFFAGNTIYF.

CDR3 DNA sequence: TGTGCCAGCAGCTTCCTGGGACAGCCTAATTCACCCCTCCACTTT. Translated: CASSFLGQPNSPLHF. The chain is built from TRBV11-2 and TRBJ1-6; the match to TRBD1 covers 7 bases. This CDR3 comprises 15 residues. V shed 3 bases, J shed 6 bases, and the junction held 5 bases outside the gene matches. Per the germline V gene, CDR1 is SGHAT and CDR2 is FQNNGV.

CDR3 nucleotide sequence: TGTGCCAGCAGTTTACCAGGGGCGAACACTGAAGCTTTCTTT. It is translated as CASSLPGANTEAFF. The chain is built from TRBV28 and TRBJ1-1; weak D call: TRBD1 (6 bases). Trimming took off 2 bases at V and 1 base at J, with 8 bases between the two ends. In germline, CDR1 is MDHEN, CDR2 SYDVKM. The CDR3 covers 14 residues.

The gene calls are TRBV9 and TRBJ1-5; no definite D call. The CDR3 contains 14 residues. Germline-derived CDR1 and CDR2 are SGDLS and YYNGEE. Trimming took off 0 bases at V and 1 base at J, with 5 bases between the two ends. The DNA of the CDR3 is TGTGCCAGCAGCGTAGGAGTGAGCAATCAGCCCCAGCATTTT. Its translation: CASSVGVSNQPQHF.

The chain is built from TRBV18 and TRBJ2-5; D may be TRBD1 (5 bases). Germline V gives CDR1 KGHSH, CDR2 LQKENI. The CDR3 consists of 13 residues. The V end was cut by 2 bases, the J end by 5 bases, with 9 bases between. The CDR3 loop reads CASSPTTVETQYF. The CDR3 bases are TGTGCCAGCTCACCAACGACAGTGGAGACCCAGTACTTC.

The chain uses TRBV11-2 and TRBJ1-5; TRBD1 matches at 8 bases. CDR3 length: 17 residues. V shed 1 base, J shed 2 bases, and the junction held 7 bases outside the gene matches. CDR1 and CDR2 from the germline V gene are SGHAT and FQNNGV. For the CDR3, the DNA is TGTGCCAGCAGCTTAGGACAGGGGATTTTAGGCAATCAGCCCCAGCATTTT. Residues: CASSLGQGILGNQPQHF.

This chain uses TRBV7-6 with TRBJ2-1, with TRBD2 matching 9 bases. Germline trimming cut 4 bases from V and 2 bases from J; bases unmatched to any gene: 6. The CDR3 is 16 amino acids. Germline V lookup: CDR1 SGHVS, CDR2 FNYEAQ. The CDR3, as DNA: TGTGCCAGCAGCTACTTAGCGGGAGAAACCTACAATGAGCAGTTCTTC. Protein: CASSYLAGETYNEQFF.

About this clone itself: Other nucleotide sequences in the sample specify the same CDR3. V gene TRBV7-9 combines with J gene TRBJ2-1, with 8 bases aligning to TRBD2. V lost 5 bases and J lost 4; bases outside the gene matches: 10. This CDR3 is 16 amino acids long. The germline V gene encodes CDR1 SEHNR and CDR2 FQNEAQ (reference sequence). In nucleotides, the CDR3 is TGTGCCAGCAGCCTTTGGTTAGCGGGGACTTACAATGAGCAGTTCTTC. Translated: CASSLWLAGTYNEQFF.

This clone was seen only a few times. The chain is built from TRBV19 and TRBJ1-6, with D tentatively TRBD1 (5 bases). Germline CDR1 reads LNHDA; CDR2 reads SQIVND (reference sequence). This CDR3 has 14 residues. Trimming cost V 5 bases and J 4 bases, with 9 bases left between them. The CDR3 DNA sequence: TGTGCCAGTAGTCCCAGGGAATATAATTCACCCCTCCACTTT. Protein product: CASSPREYNSPLHF.

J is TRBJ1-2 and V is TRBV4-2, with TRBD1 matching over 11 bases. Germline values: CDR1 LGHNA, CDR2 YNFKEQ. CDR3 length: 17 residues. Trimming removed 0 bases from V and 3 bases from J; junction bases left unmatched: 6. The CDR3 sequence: CASSQEARDRGYYGYTF. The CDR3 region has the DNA TGTGCCAGCAGCCAAGAGGCCCGGGACAGGGGGTACTATGGCTACACCTTC.

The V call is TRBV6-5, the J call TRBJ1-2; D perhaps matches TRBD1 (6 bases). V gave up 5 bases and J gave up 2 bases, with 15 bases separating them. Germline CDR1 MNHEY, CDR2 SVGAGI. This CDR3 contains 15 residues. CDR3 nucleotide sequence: TGTGCCAGCAGTCCTCAACAGGGATCGAACTATGGCTACACCTTC. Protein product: CASSPQQGSNYGYTF.

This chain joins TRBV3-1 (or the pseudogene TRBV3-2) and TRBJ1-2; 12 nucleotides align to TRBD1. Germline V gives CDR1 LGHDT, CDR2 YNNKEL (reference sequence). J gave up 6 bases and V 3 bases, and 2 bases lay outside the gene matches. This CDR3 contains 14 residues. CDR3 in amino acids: CASSQGQGADGYTF. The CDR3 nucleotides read TGTGCCAGCAGCCAGGGACAGGGGGCAGATGGCTACACCTTC.